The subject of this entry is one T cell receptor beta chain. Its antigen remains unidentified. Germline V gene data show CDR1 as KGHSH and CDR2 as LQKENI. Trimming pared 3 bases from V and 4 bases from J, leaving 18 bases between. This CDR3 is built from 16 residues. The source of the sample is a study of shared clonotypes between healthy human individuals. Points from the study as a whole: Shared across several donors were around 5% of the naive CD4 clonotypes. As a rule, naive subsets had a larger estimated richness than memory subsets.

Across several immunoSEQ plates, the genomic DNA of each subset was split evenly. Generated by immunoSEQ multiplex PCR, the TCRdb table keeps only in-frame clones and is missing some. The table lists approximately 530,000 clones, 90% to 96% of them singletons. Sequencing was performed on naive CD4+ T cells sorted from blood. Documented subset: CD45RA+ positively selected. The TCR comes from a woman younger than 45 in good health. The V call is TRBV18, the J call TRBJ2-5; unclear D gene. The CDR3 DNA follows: TGTGCCAGCTCACCTAGGCCCTCTTCTGTGGGAGAGACCCAGTACTTC. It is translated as CASSPRPSSVGETQYF.